This T cell receptor (beta chain) was recovered during a study of graft-versus-host responses after intestinal transplantation. Study-level background: Multivisceral, liver-intestinal, or isolated intestinal transplants were given to recipients. Study outcomes and limitations: Across patients carrying graft-donor T cell macrochimerism, allografts held high graft-versus-host to host-versus-graft clonal ratios.

Here immunoSEQ multiplex PCR was the method, and the copy in TCRdb shows in-frame clones only, minus some. The data show more than 45,000 clones, around 90% seen once. The germline CDR1 and CDR2 sequences are MDHEN and SYDVKM. The CDR3 is made up of 14 amino acids. The V end lost 2 bases, the J end lost 4 bases, and 11 bases lay between the germline ends. Comment on this clone: The antigen is not known.

This receptor was identified in a human patient who received an intestinal transplant, so some T cells may come from the graft donor. The chain joins TRBV28 to TRBJ1-1; D uncertain. Sequenced material: PBMCs, taken less than 130 days after intestinal transplantation. The CDR3 here is CASSLKDRSTEAFF. The CDR3 bases are TGTGCCAGCAGTTTAAAGGATAGGTCCACTGAAGCTTTCTTT.